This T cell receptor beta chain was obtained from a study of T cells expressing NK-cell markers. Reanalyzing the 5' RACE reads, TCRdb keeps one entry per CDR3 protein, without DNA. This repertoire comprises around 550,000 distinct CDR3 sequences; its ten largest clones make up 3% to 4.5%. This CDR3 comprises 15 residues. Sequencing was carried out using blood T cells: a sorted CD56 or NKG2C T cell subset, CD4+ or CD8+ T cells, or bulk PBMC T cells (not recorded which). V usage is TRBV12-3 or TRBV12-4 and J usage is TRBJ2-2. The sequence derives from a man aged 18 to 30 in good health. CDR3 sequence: CASSKQTSNTGELFF.